Listed here are 25 T cell receptor beta chains from one sample, sequenced in a study of patients and donors after allogeneic stem cell transplantation. TCRdb used MiXCR to reprocess the RT-PCR reads, holding one entry per CDR3 protein. The sample contains approximately 430,000 distinct CDR3 sequences, 15% to 20% of which appear only once. The sequenced sample was blood, either unsorted or a sorted T cell fraction (not recorded which). The source is a human donor who was either an allogeneic HSCT recipient or a stem cell or donor lymphocyte infusion donor (not recorded which). It is not recorded whose cells these are; they may come from a transplant donor.

V gene TRBV9 combines with J gene TRBJ2-1, with D tentatively TRBD2 (6 bases). V dropped 0 bases and J dropped 2 bases, with 12 bases sitting between them. The CDR3 is 16 residues long. CDR1 and CDR2 (germline): SGDLS, YYNGEE. The CDR3 loop reads CASSVVHGGTYNEQFF. CDR3 nucleotide sequence: TGTGCCAGCAGCGTAGTACACGGGGGAACCTACAATGAGCAGTTCTTC. The complete variable domain, with remaining parts taken from reference TRBV9 and TRBJ2-1, reads DSGVTQTPKHLITATGQRVTLRCSPRSGDLSVYWYQQSLDQGLQFLIQYYNGEERAKGNILERFSAQQFPDLHSELNLSSLELGDSALYFCASSVVHGGTYNEQFFGPGTRLTVL.

This clonotype was picked up a small number of times. The V and J genes are TRBV20-1 and TRBJ2-3; 8 bases fit TRBD2. This CDR3 is built from 15 residues. Trimming took 5 bases from V and 2 from J; bases not matched to a gene: 9. The germline V gene encodes CDR1 DFQATT and CDR2 SNEGSKA (reference sequence). The DNA of the CDR3 is TGCAGTGCTCCCCGGAGTAGCGGGACCACAGATACGCAGTATTTT. Protein: CSAPRSSGTTDTQYF.

This chain connects TRBV11-3 to TRBJ2-3; D unresolved. Germline loops: CDR1 SGHNT, CDR2 YENEEA. CDR3 length equals 13 residues. Trimming stripped 3 bases from V and 9 bases from J, with 13 bases between. The CDR3 loop is CASSFLGLGTQYF. The CDR3 DNA reads TGTGCCAGCAGCTTCCTCGGGCTAGGGACGCAGTATTTT.

Only a few counts were recorded for this clonotype. The chain joins TRBV15 to TRBJ2-7; 9 bases are a match to TRBD1. The J segment lost 3 bases and the V segment lost 3 bases, leaving 9 bases of the junction unmatched. Germline CDR1 and CDR2: LNHNV and YYDKDF (reference sequence). The CDR3 sequence is 16 residues long. CDR3 sequence: CATSSPFKTGGYEQYF. The CDR3, as DNA: TGTGCCACCAGCAGCCCATTCAAGACAGGGGGCTACGAGCAGTACTTC.

The V and J genes are TRBV7-3 and TRBJ2-2; the match to TRBD2 covers 16 bases. CDR1 and CDR2 (germline): SGHTA, FQGTGA. After removal of 5 bases from V and 7 bases from J, the junction contained 13 bases not matched to a gene. The CDR3 loop spans 19 amino acids. This CDR3 is CASSPFGGTSGRAVGELFF. The CDR3, as DNA: TGTGCCAGCAGCCCCTTTGGGGGGACTAGCGGGAGGGCCGTCGGGGAGCTGTTTTTT.

The chain employs TRBV10-2 and TRBJ2-6, with D possibly TRBD1 on 5 matching bases. In germline, CDR1 is WSHSY, CDR2 SAAADI. The germline V and J ends were trimmed by 4 bases and 0 bases, with 10 bases remaining between them. The CDR3 is made up of 16 amino acids. Here the CDR3 reads CASSGDSFSGANVLTF. CDR3 nucleotides: TGCGCCAGCAGTGGTGACAGTTTCTCTGGGGCCAACGTCCTGACTTTC.

As concerns this clonotype: Germline and junction disagree at one end, which may indicate a read error. The chain employs TRBV4-1 and TRBJ1-4, with a weak D call TRBD1 (5 bases). Germline values: CDR1 MGHRA, CDR2 YSYEKL. The CDR3 spans 15 residues. CDR3 amino acids: CASSQIEGFNEKLFF. CDR3 bases: TGTGCCAGCAGCCAAATAGAGGGGTTTAATGAAAAACTGTTTTTT.

This clonotype was recorded a few times. The chain carries TRBV11-3 and TRBJ2-7; D is possibly TRBD2 (6 bases). This CDR3 comprises 13 residues. From germline, CDR1 is SGHNT and CDR2 YENEEA. V lost 5 bases and J lost 7, with 15 bases in between. CDR3 sequence reads: CASSRRDVLEQYF. CDR3 bases: TGTGCCAGCAGCCGGCGGGACGTTTTGGAGCAGTACTTC.

The chain uses TRBV27 and TRBJ2-7; perhaps TRBD1 as D (6 bases). The CDR3 has 14 residues. The germline CDR1 and CDR2 sequences are MNHEY and SMNVEV (reference sequence). The ends were cut back, 4 bases at V and 3 bases at J, with 13 bases in the middle. The CDR3 sequence is CASSYGTLHYEQYF. CDR3 DNA sequence: TGTGCCAGCAGTTATGGGACATTACACTACGAGCAGTACTTC.

This clonotype has a handful of counts. V and J are TRBV9 and TRBJ2-1; TRBD2 matches 10 bases. Per the germline V gene, CDR1 is SGDLS and CDR2 is YYNGEE. V lost 0 bases and J lost 8; bases outside the gene matches: 5. CDR3 length: 15 residues. This CDR3 reads CASSVGLAGVDEQFF. CDR3 nucleotides: TGTGCCAGCAGCGTAGGGCTAGCGGGAGTTGATGAGCAGTTCTTC.

This clonotype was picked up a small number of times. For the CDR3, the DNA is TGTGCCAGCATGAGAGGGCTGAACACTGAAGCTTTCTTT. Protein: CASMRGLNTEAFF. The genes are TRBV6-2 or TRBV6-3 and TRBJ1-1; D gene uncertain. The CDR3 length is 13 residues. Germline V gene lookup returns CDR1 MNHEY and CDR2 SVGEGT. V was cut by 7 bases and J by 0 bases, with 9 bases left in between.

This clonotype has just a few counts. The chain couples TRBV5-1 to TRBJ1-1; no reliable D call. V was clipped by 4 bases and J by 6 bases, with 13 bases between them. From germline, CDR1 is SGHRS and CDR2 YFSETQ. There are 13 residues in the CDR3. The CDR3 sequence: CASSRAGSPEAFF. In nucleotides, the CDR3 is TGCGCCAGCAGCCGTGCCGGGTCCCCTGAAGCTTTCTTT.

This clonotype was seen ten or more times. The rearrangement joins TRBV18 to TRBJ2-3, with D possibly being TRBD1 (5 bases). The length of the CDR3 is 14 residues. Germline lookup yields CDR1 KGHSH and CDR2 LQKENI. The V gene lost 8 bases and the J gene lost 0 bases, with 12 bases spanning the gap. The CDR3 reads CASSPPGSTDTQYF. For the CDR3, the DNA is TGTGCCAGCAGCCCCCCAGGGAGCACAGATACGCAGTATTTT.

The rearrangement uses TRBV12-3 or TRBV12-4 and TRBJ2-7; no clear D. The length of the CDR3 is 14 residues. Trimming removed 2 bases from V and 2 bases from J, with 10 bases in between. The CDR3 bases are TGTGCCAGCAGTTTACGGCTTACGCCCTACGAGCAGTACTTC. This gives the protein CASSLRLTPYEQYF.

J is TRBJ2-2 and V is TRBV29-1, with 7 bases matching TRBD1. V shed 5 bases and J 1 base; nucleotides not matched to a gene: 4. This CDR3 region has 14 residues. Germline V gives CDR1 SQVTM, CDR2 ANQGSEA. The DNA for the CDR3 is TGCAGCGTTCGGACAGGAAAGAACACCGGGGAGCTGTTTTTT. This codes for CSVRTGKNTGELFF.

This clonotype was detected many times. This rearrangement joins TRBV6-5 to TRBJ2-1; D is tentatively TRBD1 or TRBD2 (5 bases each). This CDR3 spans 16 amino acids. The germline V and J ends were trimmed by 4 bases and 4 bases, with 17 bases remaining between them. The V gene's germline CDR1 is MNHEY and CDR2 SVGAGI. The CDR3 spells CASSSDGGLAYNEQFF. The CDR3 DNA sequence: TGTGCCAGCAGTTCTGATGGGGGTTTGGCATACAATGAGCAGTTCTTC.

The V and J genes are TRBV19 and TRBJ2-5; a possible D gene is TRBD1 (6 bases). The CDR3 totals 15 residues. Germline CDR1 is LNHDA and CDR2 is SQIVND (reference sequence). Trimming left V 7 bases short and J 5 bases short, with 20 bases between. The CDR3 reads CASKSGRGRRETQYF. CDR3 nucleotide sequence: TGTGCCAGTAAAAGTGGCAGGGGAAGGAGGGAGACCCAGTACTTC. The full variable domain, in which reference TRBV19 and TRBJ2-5 provide the parts outside the CDR3, is DGGITQSPKYLFRKEGQNVTLSCEQNLNHDAMYWYRQDPGQGLRLIYYSQIVNDFQKGDIAEGYSVSREKKESFPLTVTSAQKNPTAFYLCASKSGRGRRETQYFGPGTRLLVL.

This sequence joins TRBV4-3 and TRBJ2-7, with 11 positions matching TRBD2. V was pared by 1 base and J by 4 bases, with 9 bases of the junction left unmatched. Germline-derived CDR1 and CDR2 are LGHNA and YSLEER. The length of the CDR3 is 17 residues. The CDR3 nucleotides read TGCGCCAGCAGCCAAGCAAAGTTAGCGGGGGGGAGATACGAGCAGTACTTC. It encodes CASSQAKLAGGRYEQYF.

This clonotype was recorded a few times. Here the CDR3 reads CSARDVNGPGSTEAFF. The CDR3 bases are TGCAGTGCTAGAGATGTGAACGGGCCGGGGTCCACTGAAGCTTTCTTT. The V and J genes are TRBV20-1 and TRBJ1-1, with D uncertain. Germline-derived CDR1 and CDR2 are DFQATT and SNEGSKA (reference sequence). The V end was cut by 0 bases, the J end by 4 bases, with 18 bases between. This CDR3 comprises 16 residues.

The chain is built from TRBV24-1 and TRBJ2-2; D remains ambiguous. The CDR3 consists of 13 residues. Trimming removed 1 base at V and 7 bases at J, with 6 bases between. Germline CDR1 and CDR2: KGHDR and SFDVKD. CDR3 DNA: TGTGCCACCAGTGATTTTTTGGGCGGGGAGCTGTTTTTT. It encodes CATSDFLGGELFF.

This clonotype appeared a few times. The V and J genes are TRBV28 and TRBJ2-1; either TRBD1 or TRBD2 may fit D (5 bases each). This CDR3 has 15 amino acids. The germline CDR1 and CDR2 sequences are MDHEN and SYDVKM. Trimming removed 6 bases from V and 3 bases from J, with 15 bases in between. CDR3 loop: CASRPPGPFYNEQFF. The CDR3 DNA is TGTGCCAGCAGACCGCCGGGACCTTTCTACAATGAGCAGTTCTTC.

This clonotype was detected only a few times. The chain links TRBV20-1 to TRBJ2-6; D uncertain. The CDR3 spans 14 residues. The germline gives CDR1 DFQATT, CDR2 SNEGSKA (reference sequence). V shed 1 base and J shed 1 base, with 5 bases lying between them. CDR3 nucleotide sequence: TGCAGTGCTAGAGCAGTATCTGGGGCCAACGTCCTGACTTTC. Translated, it gives CSARAVSGANVLTF.

The V gene is TRBV5-6, the J gene TRBJ2-2, with 9 bases lining up with TRBD1. The CDR3 length is 15 residues. Germline assignment: CDR1 SGHDT and CDR2 YYEEEE. Trimming at V came to 4 bases and at J to 13 bases, leaving 14 bases not matched to a gene. DNA for the CDR3: TGTGCCAGCAGCGGATGGAGGGGACAGGGAATGGTGCTGTTTTTT. Translating it yields CASSGWRGQGMVLFF.

CDR3 region: CSVEDRGFIEAFF. CDR3 coding DNA: TGCAGCGTTGAAGATCGGGGGTTCATAGAGGCTTTCTTT. The gene calls are TRBV29-1 and TRBJ1-1, with D possibly being TRBD1 (5 bases). CDR3 length equals 13 residues. Germline V gene lookup returns CDR1 SQVTM and CDR2 ANQGSEA. Trimming left V 0 bases short and J 11 bases short, with 16 bases between. Variable domain in full (rest from reference TRBV29-1 and TRBJ1-1): SAVISQKPSRDICQRGTSLTIQCQVDSQVTMMFWYRQQPGQSLTLIATANQGSEATYESGFVIDKFPISRPNLTFSTLTVSNMSPEDSSIYLCSVEDRGFIEAFFGQGTRLTVV.

This clonotype showed up just a few times. V usage is TRBV6-2 or TRBV6-3 and J usage is TRBJ2-2; no clear D gene. Trimming stripped 2 bases from V and 5 bases from J, with 6 bases between. The CDR3 extends over 13 amino acids. Germline assignment: CDR1 MNHEY and CDR2 SVGEGT. This chain's CDR3 is CASSYIGTGELFF. The CDR3 DNA reads TGTGCCAGCAGTTACATCGGGACCGGGGAGCTGTTTTTT.